The next 23 T cell receptor beta chains were all read from a single sample in a study of blood T cell repertoires in COVID-19. The assay was immunoSEQ multiplex PCR, and TCRdb's table has in-frame clones only and misses some. Of about 470,000 clones listed, approximately 90% are singletons. The source material was PBMCs or T cells enriched from blood (not recorded which). Receptors were obtained from a woman aged 18-29 years who had recovered from COVID-19.

Notes on this clone: Additional DNA sequences in this sample encode the identical CDR3. J is TRBJ1-5 and V is TRBV30; D perhaps matches TRBD1 (6 bases). The CDR3 totals 14 residues. The V end was cut by 0 bases, the J end by 0 bases, with 6 bases between. CDR1 GTSNPN and CDR2 SVGIG come from the germline V gene (reference sequence). This chain's CDR3 is CAWSVGGSNQPQHF. The CDR3 DNA sequence: TGTGCCTGGAGTGTAGGGGGTAGCAATCAGCCCCAGCATTTT.

The V gene is TRBV3-1 (or the pseudogene TRBV3-2), the J gene TRBJ2-7, with D unresolved. V lost 0 bases and J lost 9, with 15 bases in between. The CDR3 covers 14 residues. Germline V gene data show CDR1 as LGHDT and CDR2 as YNNKEL (reference sequence). CDR3 nucleotides: TGTGCCAGCAGCCAAGATGTTTTCGGCGGTGGGCAGTACTTC. The encoded protein is CASSQDVFGGGQYF.

The CDR3 sequence is CASSVQGSRQETQYF. CDR3 nucleotide sequence: TGTGCCAGCAGCGTACAGGGGAGTCGCCAAGAGACCCAGTACTTC. The chain has TRBV9 and TRBJ2-5; D possibly corresponds to TRBD1 (6 bases). This CDR3 is 15 amino acids long. V was shortened by 1 base and J by 1 base, with 11 bases between the two germline ends. CDR1 is SGDLS, CDR2 YYNGEE, per germline. Full variable domain (outside the CDR3, taken from reference TRBV9 and TRBJ2-5): DSGVTQTPKHLITATGQRVTLRCSPRSGDLSVYWYQQSLDQGLQFLIQYYNGEERAKGNILERFSAQQFPDLHSELNLSSLELGDSALYFCASSVQGSRQETQYFGPGTRLLVL.

About this clone itself: The identical CDR3 is also encoded by other nucleotide sequences in the sample. This chain joins TRBV12-3 or TRBV12-4 and TRBJ1-1; 7 bases are shared with TRBD1. Trimming took 8 bases from V and 5 from J; bases not matched to a gene: 5. CDR3 length equals 12 residues. CDR3 in amino acids: CASSTGETEAFF. The CDR3 DNA follows: TGTGCCAGCTCCACAGGGGAAACTGAAGCTTTCTTT.

V is TRBV5-6 and J is TRBJ2-5; tentatively, D is TRBD2 (7 bases). This CDR3 has 17 amino acids. Per the germline V gene, CDR1 is SGHDT and CDR2 is YYEEEE. V lost 5 bases, J lost 1 base, and 21 bases lay in between. The CDR3 nucleotides read TGTGCCAGCAGTTCCGTCGACGGGGGGCTAACCCAAGAGACCCAGTACTTC. The encoded protein is CASSSVDGGLTQETQYF.

The rearrangement uses TRBV7-2 and TRBJ1-2, with 7 nucleotides matching TRBD1. Germline V gene data show CDR1 as SGHTA and CDR2 as FQGNSA. This CDR3 comprises 15 residues. The J segment lost 4 bases and the V segment lost 5 bases, leaving 10 bases of the junction unmatched. CDR3 amino acids: CASSPPGGRRYGYTF. The CDR3 nucleotides are TGTGCCAGCAGCCCCCCAGGGGGGCGACGCTATGGCTACACCTTC.

The chain couples TRBV28 to TRBJ1-4, with D uncertain. There are 17 residues in the CDR3. Per the germline V gene, CDR1 is MDHEN and CDR2 is SYDVKM. The V end lost 3 bases, the J end lost 7 bases, and 21 bases lay between the germline ends. The CDR3 DNA sequence: TGTGCCAGCAGTTTTTCCCCACCCCGGGGTAAGGGTGAAAAACTGTTTTTT. It specifies CASSFSPPRGKGEKLFF.

This chain connects TRBV3-1 (or the pseudogene TRBV3-2) to TRBJ2-5, with unresolved D. The CDR3 loop spans 13 amino acids. Trimming left V 1 base short and J 5 bases short, with 8 bases between. The germline V gene has CDR1 LGHDT and CDR2 YNNKEL (reference sequence). CDR3 DNA: TGTGCCAGCAGCCAAGGGGCTATTGAGACCCAGTACTTC. It translates to CASSQGAIETQYF.

This chain uses TRBV7-8 with TRBJ1-5; 8 positions agree with TRBD1. The CDR3 has 14 amino acids. The J segment lost 3 bases and the V segment lost 5 bases, leaving 3 bases of the junction unmatched. Germline V gene sequence: CDR1 SGHVS, CDR2 FQNEAQ. DNA for the CDR3: TGTGCCAGCAGCGAGGGACAGGTCAATCAGCCCCAGCATTTT. Translation: CASSEGQVNQPQHF.

The chain recombines TRBV21-1 with TRBJ2-5; TRBD1 was called by the table and not checked on the DNA. TRBV21-1 is a pseudogene. This CDR3 is built from 15 residues. This CDR3 reads CASSKVGTGEETQYF. CDR3 bases: TGTGCCAGCAGCAAAGTCGGGACAGGGGAAGAGACCCAGTACTTC.

CDR3 in amino acids: CASSLGGGVEGYTF. CDR3 nucleotides: TGTGCCAGTAGCCTGGGGGGGGGCGTCGAGGGCTACACCTTC. The chain uses TRBV19 and TRBJ1-2; TRBD1 might be the D (6 bases). Per germline, CDR1 LNHDA and CDR2 SQIVND (reference sequence). Trimming removed 6 bases at V and 8 bases at J, with 19 bases between. The CDR3 length is 14 residues.

The CDR3 spells CASKSGGGTDTQYF. CDR3 nucleotide sequence: TGTGCCAGCAAGTCCGGCGGGGGAACAGATACGCAGTATTTT. The chain employs TRBV27 and TRBJ2-3, with 7 bases lining up with TRBD2. V dropped 7 bases and J dropped 3; count of bases not matched to a gene: 7. CDR1 and CDR2 (germline): MNHEY, SMNVEV (reference sequence). This CDR3 is built from 14 residues.

V gene TRBV5-1 combines with J gene TRBJ2-1, with 12 bases lining up with TRBD2. Trimming removed 2 bases from V and 9 bases from J; junction bases left unmatched: 6. Germline CDR1 SGHRS, CDR2 YFSETQ. The CDR3 runs 15 residues. CDR3 sequence: CASSFLAGGQGEQFF. In nucleotides, the CDR3 is TGCGCCAGCAGCTTCCTAGCGGGGGGGCAGGGTGAGCAGTTCTTC.

This clone showed up just once. This chain uses TRBV5-1 with TRBJ1-5, with TRBD1 identical over 7 bases. This CDR3 has 14 amino acids. Germline V lookup: CDR1 SGHRS, CDR2 YFSETQ. Trimming at V came to 4 bases and at J to 2 bases, leaving 3 bases not matched to a gene. CDR3 loop: CASSPGQGNQPQHF. CDR3 DNA: TGCGCCAGCAGCCCTGGACAGGGCAATCAGCCCCAGCATTTT.

The gene calls are TRBV11-3 and TRBJ2-3; no definite D call. Per the germline V gene, CDR1 is SGHNT and CDR2 is YENEEA. The CDR3 has 15 residues. V was cut by 1 base and J by 3 bases, with 11 bases left in between. CDR3 in amino acids: CASSLGVLPTDTQYF. For the CDR3, the DNA is TGTGCCAGCAGCTTAGGTGTACTGCCGACAGATACGCAGTATTTT.

The chain combines TRBV6-5 with TRBJ1-2; D uncertain. The CDR3 has 13 amino acids. Deletions cut 9 bases from V and 3 bases from J, with 14 bases between. Germline-derived CDR1 and CDR2 are MNHEY and SVGAGI. CDR3 protein: CASSRARDYGYTF. The DNA for the CDR3 is TGTGCCAGTTCCCGGGCGCGGGACTATGGCTACACCTTC.

In this sample, this clone turned up once. CDR3 sequence: CASSETGLVNYTF. Written as DNA, the CDR3 is TGTGCCAGTAGCGAGACAGGGTTGGTCAACTACACCTTC. V is TRBV19 and J is TRBJ1-2; 7 nucleotides line up with TRBD1. V lost 6 bases and J lost 10; bases outside the gene matches: 11. This CDR3 has 13 amino acids. CDR1 and CDR2 (germline): LNHDA, SQIVND (reference sequence).

This clone is a singleton in its sample. V and J are TRBV3-1 (or the pseudogene TRBV3-2) and TRBJ2-3, with a possible D match to TRBD2 (6 bases). The CDR3 contains 16 residues. V lost 1 base to trimming and J lost 3 bases, with 14 bases between them. Germline CDR1 and CDR2: LGHDT and YNNKEL (reference sequence). The CDR3 region is CASSQADGGITDTQYF. The CDR3 DNA follows: TGTGCCAGCAGCCAAGCAGATGGGGGGATAACAGATACGCAGTATTTT.

The count of this clone is one. The chain has TRBV5-8 and TRBJ1-2; weak D call: TRBD1 (5 bases). CDR3 length: 15 amino acids. Germline V gene lookup returns CDR1 SGHTS and CDR2 YDEGEE. Deletions cut 3 bases from V and 4 bases from J, with 16 bases between. CDR3 DNA sequence: TGTGCCAGCAGCTACCGTGTGGGGGGGACCTATGGCTACACCTTC. It yields the protein CASSYRVGGTYGYTF.

The chain carries TRBV6-5 and TRBJ2-7, with TRBD1 identical over 9 bases. The CDR3 is 14 amino acids. CDR1 and CDR2 (germline): MNHEY, SVGAGI. V was clipped by 6 bases and J by 5 bases; unmatched bases: 8. As DNA, the CDR3 is TGTGCCAGCAGGCCTCAGCGACAGGGGGACGAGCAGTACTTC. Encoded protein: CASRPQRQGDEQYF.

The DNA for the CDR3 is TGTGCCAGCTCACCAACGTACAGGGGGCGAACGGGAAATTCACCCCTCCACTTT. Amino acids: CASSPTYRGRTGNSPLHF. The chain couples TRBV18 to TRBJ1-6; 9 nucleotides line up with TRBD1. Germline values: CDR1 KGHSH, CDR2 LQKENI. V shed 2 bases and J 7 bases; nucleotides not matched to a gene: 12. This CDR3 region has 18 residues.

The rearrangement joins TRBV27 to TRBJ1-3; D remains unclear. This CDR3 is 13 amino acids long. Between the trimmed V and J ends, which lost 4 bases and 3 bases, there was a span of 7 bases. Germline CDR1 reads MNHEY; CDR2 reads SMNVEV (reference sequence). The CDR3 is CASSSGDGNTIYF. The CDR3 coding sequence is TGTGCCAGCAGTTCGGGAGATGGAAACACCATATATTTT.

The chain carries TRBV21-1 and TRBJ1-2. TRBV21-1 is a pseudogene locus. The CDR3 is made up of 14 amino acids. CDR3 DNA: TGTGCCAGCAGCAAAGGAGCAATCTACTATGGCTACACCTTC. This encodes CASSKGAIYYGYTF.